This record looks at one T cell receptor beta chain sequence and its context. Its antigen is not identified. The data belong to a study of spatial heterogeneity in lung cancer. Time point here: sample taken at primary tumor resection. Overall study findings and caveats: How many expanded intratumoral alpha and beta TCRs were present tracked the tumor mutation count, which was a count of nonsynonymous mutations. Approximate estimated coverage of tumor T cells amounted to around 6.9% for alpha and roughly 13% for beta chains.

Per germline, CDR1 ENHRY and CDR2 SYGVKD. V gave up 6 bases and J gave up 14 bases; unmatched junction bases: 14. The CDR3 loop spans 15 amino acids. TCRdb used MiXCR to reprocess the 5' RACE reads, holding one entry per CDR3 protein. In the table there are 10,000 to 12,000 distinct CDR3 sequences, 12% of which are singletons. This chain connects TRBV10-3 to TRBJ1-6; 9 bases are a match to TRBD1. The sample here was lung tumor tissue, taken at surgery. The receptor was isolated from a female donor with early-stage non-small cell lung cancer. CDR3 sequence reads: CAIRTEADRGFTLHF. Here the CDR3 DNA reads TGTGCCATCAGGACGGAGGCGGACAGGGGTTTCACCCTCCACTTT.